The subject of this entry is one T cell receptor beta chain. Its specificity is unknown. The data were obtained in a study of cytomegalovirus exposure and HLA in healthy donors. Amplification used 60 Vbeta primers and 13 Jbeta primers. Original processing methods: A later analysis counted 65 million to 80 million unique TCR beta chains, around 11 million shared. Assay: immunoSEQ multiplex PCR; the TCRdb copy retains only in-frame clones and omits some. V and J calls and clone size are copied from that table; D and trimming were computed from the DNA. The sample has under 200,000 clones, roughly 60% seen once; the top ten hold less than 3%. Study-wide points: When analyzed later, a missense DCLRE1C variant was found to be linked to TCR beta V- and J-gene trimming. The dataset shows that most TCR sequences were rare, while some public TCRs occurred in many donors.

Sequencing used PBMCs. The clonotype comes from a man aged 35 to 55 in good health and CMV-seronegative.

The CDR3 DNA reads as TGTGCCAGCACCGAGGACAGGGGAGCGTCCTACGAGCAGTACTTC. Translating it yields CASTEDRGASYEQYF. The chain recombines TRBV6-1 with TRBJ2-7, with 9 bases identical to TRBD1. The CDR3 has 15 amino acids. Germline CDR1 and CDR2: MNHNS and SASEGT. J lost 1 base, V lost 7 bases, and 8 bases had no gene match.